Listed here are 27 T cell receptor beta chains from one sample, sequenced in a study of tumor-infiltrating lymphocytes in primary liver carcinoma. A constant-region primer primed TCR beta cDNA synthesis from about 550 ng of total RNA. Nested multiplex PCR, run for three rounds with slightly modified ARM-PCR, yielded TCR beta libraries. The study ran its first two PCR rounds for roughly 10 cycles each, using TRBV1-TRBV30 forward primers and a C-beta reverse primer. TCRdb passed the multiplex PCR reads through MiXCR, listing each CDR3 protein once. The data hold approximately 310,000 distinct CDR3 sequences, with 55% to 65% observed a single time. Unsorted whole blood served as the source of blood RNA, and germline DNA was extracted as well. Source material: peripheral blood. Source of these receptors: a man aged 40-55 years with primary liver carcinoma and hepatitis B virus infection.

In this sample, this clonotype turned up a few times. This chain joins TRBV14 and TRBJ1-4; D ambiguous. The CDR3 sequence is 15 residues long. Trimming removed 1 base from V and 5 bases from J, with 11 bases in between. Germline V gene data show CDR1 as SGHDN and CDR2 as FVKESK. The CDR3 is CASSQAGLENEKLFF. In nucleotides, the CDR3 is TGTGCCAGCAGCCAAGCTGGACTTGAAAATGAAAAACTGTTTTTT.

The V gene is TRBV28, the J gene TRBJ2-5, with TRBD2 matching over 7 bases. Losses at the gene ends were 5 bases for V and 5 bases for J; bases not matched to a gene: 11. Germline loops: CDR1 MDHEN, CDR2 SYDVKM. This CDR3 comprises 15 residues. DNA of the CDR3: TGTGCCAGCAGTGAAAACAGCGGGGTCGGGGAGACCCAGTACTTC. Encoded protein: CASSENSGVGETQYF.

This clonotype was recorded many times. The chain joins TRBV29-1 to TRBJ1-3, with a weak D call TRBD1 (5 bases). Germline loops: CDR1 SQVTM, CDR2 ANQGSEA. The V end was cut by 7 bases, the J end by 0 bases, with 13 bases between. This CDR3 has 14 residues. The CDR3 reads CSGGEGSSGNTIYF. The CDR3 coding sequence is TGCAGCGGGGGGGAGGGATCCTCTGGAAACACCATATATTTT.

This clonotype was detected ten times or more. This chain connects TRBV6-6 to TRBJ1-2; 8 bases align to TRBD1. Germline CDR1 MNHNY, CDR2 SVGAGI (reference sequence). The CDR3 covers 15 residues. The V gene end was trimmed by 5 bases and the J gene end by 8 bases; junction bases not matched to a gene: 13. The CDR3 reads CASSPTTGGSAGYTF. CDR3 sequence (DNA): TGTGCCAGCAGTCCCACCACAGGGGGGTCGGCCGGCTACACCTTC.

Notes on this clonotype: A much bigger clone sits one base away, suggesting this may be a read error. This chain links TRBV6-1 with TRBJ2-7; D possibly corresponds to TRBD2 (5 bases). Germline values: CDR1 MNHNS, CDR2 SASEGT. CDR3 length: 14 residues. V was shortened by 0 bases and J by 4 bases, with 10 bases between the two germline ends. CDR3 loop: CASSEAPRDYEQYF. DNA of the CDR3: TGTGCCAGCAGTGAAGCGCCCCGGGATTACGAGCAGTACTTC.

As to this clonotype: The junction departs from the called germline gene at one end, perhaps through a read error. The chain joins TRBV7-2 to TRBJ2-5, with D uncertain. Germline loops: CDR1 SGHTA, CDR2 FQGNSA. The CDR3 has 12 residues. The CDR3 sequence: CASSFSVGTQYF. CDR3 nucleotides: TGTGCCAGTAGCTTTTCGGTGGGGACCCAGTACTTC.

The table lists this clonotype with a few counts. The chain couples TRBV5-1 to TRBJ1-1, with a tentative D call TRBD1 (6 bases). The CDR3 contains 14 residues. V shed 4 bases and J shed 9 bases, with 19 bases lying between them. Germline CDR1 reads SGHRS; CDR2 reads YFSETQ. In DNA, the CDR3 is TGCGCCAGCAGCCCCGGGGGGGCCGATTCTCAAGCTTTCTTT. Translated: CASSPGGADSQAFF.

Regarding this clonotype: With a much larger clone just one base away, this may be a read error. The V call is TRBV4-3, the J call TRBJ2-1; D may correspond to TRBD1 or TRBD2 (5 bases each). This CDR3 is 12 amino acids long. Germline V gives CDR1 LGHNA, CDR2 YSLEER. CDR3: CASRQDWGEQFF. The CDR3 DNA is TGCGCCAGCAGGCAAGATTGGGGGGAGCAGTTCTTC.

This rearrangement joins TRBV23-1 to TRBJ1-1, with D unresolved. TRBV23-1 is classed as an ORF, of uncertain function. V was clipped by 8 bases and J by 3 bases, with 13 bases between them. This CDR3 is built from 13 residues. The CDR3 bases are TGCGCCAGCCCCGGAGGTCTGGACACTGAAGCTTTCTTT. Residues: CASPGGLDTEAFF.

This clonotype was seen once. The junction differs from germline at one of its ends, possibly a read error. This chain connects TRBV12-3 or TRBV12-4 to TRBJ2-2, with TRBD1 matching 8 bases. The CDR3 length is 17 residues. CDR3 loop: CTSSSPSGGAYTRELFF. As DNA, the CDR3 is TGTACCAGCAGTTCCCCCTCAGGGGGCGCTTACACCAGGGAGCTGTTTTTT.

To note about this clonotype: A clone one base away is much larger, so this may be a read error. The gene calls are TRBV29-1 and TRBJ2-1, with 10 bases aligning to TRBD2. The length of the CDR3 is 14 residues. The germline V gene has CDR1 SQVTM and CDR2 ANQGSEA. Here the CDR3 reads CSVHASGSGPERFF. CDR3 in DNA: TGCAGCGTTCACGCTAGCGGGAGTGGGCCTGAGCGGTTCTTC.

V and J are TRBV7-2 and TRBJ1-5; D is possibly TRBD1 (5 bases). Germline loops: CDR1 SGHTA, CDR2 FQGNSA. The ends were cut back, 5 bases at V and 4 bases at J, with 12 bases in the middle. This CDR3 is built from 14 residues. CDR3 protein: CASSQGIQNQPQHF. The CDR3 bases are TGTGCCAGCAGCCAGGGAATACAAAATCAGCCCCAGCATTTT.

This clonotype was counted once. The chain employs TRBV24-1 and TRBJ2-1, with 10 bases lining up with TRBD2. Germline lookup yields CDR1 KGHDR and CDR2 SFDVKD. CDR3 length: 16 residues. CDR3 sequence (DNA): TGTGTCATCAGTGATCCTAGCGGGAGCTCCTACAATGAGCAGTTCTTC. Translation: CVISDPSGSSYNEQFF.

Notes on this clonotype: One end of the junction fails to match germline, which may point to a read error. The gene calls are TRBV28 and TRBJ2-7; TRBD1 matches 7 bases. The CDR3 is 16 residues long. Germline V gene data show CDR1 as MDHEN and CDR2 as SYDVKM. As DNA, the CDR3 is TGTGTCAGCAGTTTCGGTTCGTGGGACAGCTCCTACGAGCAGTACTTC. Encoded protein: CVSSFGSWDSSYEQYF.

As to this clonotype: A much larger clone is a single base away; this may be a read error. The V and J genes are TRBV5-4 and TRBJ2-1; 13 bases align to TRBD2. CDR1 and CDR2 from the germline V gene are SGHNT and YYREEE (reference sequence). CDR3 size: 17 residues. In DNA form, the CDR3 reads TGTGCCAGCAGCCTCGCGACTAGCGGGAGGCTCTACTATGAGCAGTTCTTC. Translated, it gives CASSLATSGRLYYEQFF.

The chain uses TRBV11-2 and TRBJ2-7; 10 bases fit TRBD1. In germline, CDR1 is SGHAT, CDR2 FQNNGV. The J segment lost 3 bases and the V segment lost 3 bases, leaving 2 bases of the junction unmatched. The CDR3 extends over 14 amino acids. The CDR3: CASSLGQGLYEQYF. CDR3 nucleotides: TGTGCCAGCAGCTTGGGACAGGGGCTCTACGAGCAGTACTTC. The variable domain in full, completed from reference TRBV11-2 and TRBJ2-7, reads EAGVAQSPRYKIIEKRQSVAFWCNPISGHATLYWYQQILGQGPKLLIQFQNNGVVDDSQLPKDRFSAERLKGVDSTLKIQPAKLEDSAVYLCASSLGQGLYEQYFGPGTRLTVT.

This clonotype was observed a few times. The chain couples TRBV5-6 to TRBJ1-3; weak D call: TRBD1 (6 bases). Trimming left V 4 bases short and J 0 bases short, with 11 bases between. This CDR3 has 15 residues. In germline, CDR1 is SGHDT, CDR2 YYEEEE. The CDR3 nucleotides read TGTGCCAGCAGCAAGACAGGTCTCTCTGGAAACACCATATATTTT. As protein: CASSKTGLSGNTIYF.

Notes on this clonotype: Given a much more abundant clone one base away, this may be a read error. This chain links TRBV6-5 with TRBJ2-6; D is possibly TRBD2 (5 bases). The CDR3 is 12 residues long. CDR1 and CDR2 (germline): MNHEY, SVGAGI. The V and J ends lost 9 bases and 2 bases respectively, with 5 bases between them. CDR3 region: CARRAGANVLTF. The CDR3, as DNA: TGTGCCAGGCGGGCTGGGGCCAACGTCCTGACTTTC.

This sequence joins TRBV5-1 and TRBJ2-1, with D tentatively TRBD1 or TRBD2 (5 bases each). The germline V gene has CDR1 SGHRS and CDR2 YFSETQ. V lost 4 bases and J 6 bases, leaving 11 bases between the germline ends. CDR3 length equals 13 residues. CDR3 protein: CASSVGTGNEQFF. The CDR3, as DNA: TGCGCCAGCAGCGTTGGGACCGGCAATGAGCAGTTCTTC.

This clonotype was counted only a few times. This chain connects TRBV7-9 to TRBJ2-3; no clear D. Between the trimmed V and J ends, which lost 1 base and 7 bases, there was a span of 6 bases. Germline V gene data show CDR1 as SEHNR and CDR2 as FQNEAQ (reference sequence). The CDR3 runs 12 residues. CDR3 amino acids: CASSLEVNTQYF. Written as DNA, the CDR3 is TGTGCCAGCAGCTTAGAGGTTAATACGCAGTATTTT.

This chain joins TRBV5-1 and TRBJ2-7; TRBD1 matches at 10 bases. This CDR3 region has 15 residues. Germline V gene lookup returns CDR1 SGHRS and CDR2 YFSETQ. Trimming at V came to 1 base and at J to 7 bases, leaving 8 bases not matched to a gene. This chain's CDR3 is CASSLFPGQGREQYF. The CDR3 nucleotides are TGCGCCAGCAGCTTGTTCCCGGGACAGGGGAGGGAGCAGTACTTC.

In regard to this clonotype: At one of its ends the junction is not consistent with the germline gene, which may arise from a read error. CDR3 amino acids: CASDSGAYVQYF. CDR3 nucleotide sequence: TGTGCCAGCGATAGCGGGGCCTACGTGCAGTACTTC. J is TRBJ2-7 and V is TRBV6-1, with 8 bases that match TRBD2. From germline, CDR1 is MNHNS and CDR2 SASEGT. The CDR3 contains 12 residues.

J is TRBJ2-7 and V is TRBV19; D gene ambiguous. The V gene's germline CDR1 is LNHDA and CDR2 SQIVND (reference sequence). The CDR3 has 12 residues. Trimming cost V 9 bases and J 2 bases, with 11 bases left between them. The CDR3: CASSSQTYEQYF. As DNA, the CDR3 is TGTGCCAGCTCGAGCCAGACCTACGAGCAGTACTTC.

To note about this clonotype: A junction end diverges from the germline sequence, so it may reflect a read error. The chain couples TRBV4-1 to TRBJ2-1, with D perhaps TRBD1 (5 bases). The CDR3 sequence is 16 residues long. Germline assignment: CDR1 MGHRA and CDR2 YSYEKL. CDR3 coding DNA: TGCGCCAACAGCCAACAGGACGTTATCTCCTACAATGAGCAGCTCTTC. Its protein is CANSQQDVISYNEQLF.

In the case of this clonotype: Possible read error: a much larger clone is one base away. The CDR3 sequence: CASSERGPNIQYF. The CDR3 DNA follows: TGTGCCAGCAGTGAACGAGGTCCGAACATTCAGTACTTC. The chain uses TRBV6-1 and TRBJ2-4; D unresolved. V was shortened by 2 bases and J by 7 bases, with 9 bases between the two germline ends. Germline values: CDR1 MNHNS, CDR2 SASEGT. There are 13 residues in the CDR3.

As to this clonotype: This may come from a read error, since a much larger clone is one base off. J is TRBJ1-1 and V is TRBV10-3; D ambiguous. V was shortened by 7 bases and J by 3 bases, with 6 bases between the two germline ends. The germline CDR1 and CDR2 sequences are ENHRY and SYGVKD. This CDR3 is 11 amino acids long. The CDR3 sequence is CAIMRYTEAFF. The CDR3 DNA reads TGTGCCATCATGAGATACACTGAAGCTTTCTTT.

The chain combines TRBV4-2 with TRBJ2-1, with D perhaps being TRBD1 or TRBD2 (5 bases each). The germline CDR1 and CDR2 sequences are LGHNA and YNFKEQ. The CDR3 length is 14 residues. V lost 6 bases and J 7 bases, leaving 16 bases between the germline ends. In DNA, the CDR3 is TGTGCCAGCAGTCTGGGACCAGGAGGTAATGAGCAGTTCTTC. Its translation is CASSLGPGGNEQFF.